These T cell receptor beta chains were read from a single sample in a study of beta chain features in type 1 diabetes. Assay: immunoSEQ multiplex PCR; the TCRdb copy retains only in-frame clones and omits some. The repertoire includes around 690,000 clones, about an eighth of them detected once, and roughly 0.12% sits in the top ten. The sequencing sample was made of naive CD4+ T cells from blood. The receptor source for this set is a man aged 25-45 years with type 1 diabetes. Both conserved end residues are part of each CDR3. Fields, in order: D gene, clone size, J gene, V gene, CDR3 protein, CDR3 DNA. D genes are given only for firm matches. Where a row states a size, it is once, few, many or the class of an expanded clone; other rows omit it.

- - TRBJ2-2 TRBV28 CASTAPGLGELFF TGTGCCAGCACCGCGCCAGGTCTCGGGGAGCTGTTTTTT
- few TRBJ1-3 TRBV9 CASNRGAGNTIYF TGTGCCAGCAATCGAGGAGCTGGAAACACCATATATTTT
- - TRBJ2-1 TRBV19 CATRGVNEQFF TGTGCCACCCGCGGGGTAAATGAGCAGTTCTTC
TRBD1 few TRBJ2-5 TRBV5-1 CASSGTGQETQYF TGCGCCAGCAGCGGGACAGGACAAGAGACCCAGTACTTC
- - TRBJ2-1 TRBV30 CAWSVLVQNEQFF TGTGCCTGGAGTGTACTGGTCCAAAATGAGCAGTTCTTC
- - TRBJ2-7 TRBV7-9 CASSPPDPKYF TGTGCCAGCAGCCCCCCGGACCCCAAGTACTTC
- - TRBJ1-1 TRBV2 CASLQTPEAFF TGTGCCAGCCTACAGACCCCTGAAGCTTTCTTT
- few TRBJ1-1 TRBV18 CASSPGMRAHTEAFF TGTGCCAGCTCACCGGGGATGAGGGCTCACACTGAAGCTTTCTTT
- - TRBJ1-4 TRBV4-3 CASSQDWRGPNEKLFF TGCGCCAGCAGCCAAGATTGGCGGGGGCCTAATGAAAAACTGTTTTTT
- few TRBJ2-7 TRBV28 CASSLQGIIYEQYF TGTGCCAGCAGTTTACAGGGAATAATTTACGAGCAGTACTTC
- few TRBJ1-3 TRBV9 CASSGRLSRPGNTIYF TGTGCCAGCAGCGGCAGACTTTCTAGGCCTGGAAACACCATATATTTT
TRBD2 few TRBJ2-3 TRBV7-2 CASSPSFSGGAVDTQYF TGTGCCAGCAGCCCGAGCTTTAGCGGGGGGGCCGTAGATACGCAGTATTTT
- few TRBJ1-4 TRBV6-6 CASSWGEKLFF TGTGCCAGCAGTTGGGGTGAAAAACTGTTTTTT
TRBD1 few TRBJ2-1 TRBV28 CASRQHRGRSGNEQFF TGTGCCAGCAGACAACACAGGGGGCGAAGTGGCAATGAGCAGTTCTTC
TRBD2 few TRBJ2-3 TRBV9 CASSLAGGYTDTQYF TGTGCCAGCAGTCTAGCGGGGGGATACACAGATACGCAGTATTTT
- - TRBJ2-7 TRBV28 CASSLSRLRKQYF TGTGCCAGCAGTTTATCGCGTTTACGAAAGCAGTACTTC
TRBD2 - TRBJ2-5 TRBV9 CASSSTPRRGGRETQYF TGTGCCAGCAGCTCGACACCCCGGCGGGGGGGCAGGGAGACCCAGTACTTC
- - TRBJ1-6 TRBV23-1 CASSPVEAYNSPLHF TGCGCCAGCAGTCCTGTAGAGGCCTATAATTCACCCCTCCACTTT
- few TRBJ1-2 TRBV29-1 CSTKGYAYHGYTF TGCAGCACCAAGGGATACGCGTACCATGGCTACACCTTC
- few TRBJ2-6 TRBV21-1 CASSKSPRGLSTGANVLTF TGTGCCAGCAGCAAATCCCCTAGGGGACTCTCGACTGGGGCCAACGTCCTGACTTTC
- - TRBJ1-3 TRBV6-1 CASSAQEGGTFGNTIYF TGTGCCAGCAGTGCGCAGGAAGGTGGAACCTTTGGAAACACCATATATTTT
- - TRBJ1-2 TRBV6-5 CASSWAGDNYGYTF TGTGCCAGCAGTTGGGCCGGGGATAACTATGGCTACACCTTC
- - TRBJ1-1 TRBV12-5 CASRLNTEAFF TGTGCTAGTCGTCTGAACACTGAAGCTTTCTTT
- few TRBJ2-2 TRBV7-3 CASSLSSSGATGELFF TGTGCCAGCAGCTTGTCCAGCTCCGGGGCCACCGGGGAGCTGTTTTTT
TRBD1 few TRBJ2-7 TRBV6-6 CASSPRTGGSYEQYF TGTGCCAGCAGTCCCCGGACAGGGGGCTCCTACGAGCAGTACTTC
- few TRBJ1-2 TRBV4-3 CASSQGTANYGYTF TGCGCCAGCAGCCAAGGGACAGCGAACTATGGCTACACCTTC
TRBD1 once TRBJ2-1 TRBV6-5 CASRPGTGSYNEQFF TGTGCCAGCAGGCCCGGGACAGGATCGTACAATGAGCAGTTCTTC
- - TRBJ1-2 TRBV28 CASSSDLYGYTF TGTGCCAGCAGTTCGGACCTCTATGGCTACACCTTC
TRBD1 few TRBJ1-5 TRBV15 CATSRANKGAGQPQHF TGTGCCACCAGCAGAGCAAACAAGGGGGCTGGTCAGCCCCAGCATTTT